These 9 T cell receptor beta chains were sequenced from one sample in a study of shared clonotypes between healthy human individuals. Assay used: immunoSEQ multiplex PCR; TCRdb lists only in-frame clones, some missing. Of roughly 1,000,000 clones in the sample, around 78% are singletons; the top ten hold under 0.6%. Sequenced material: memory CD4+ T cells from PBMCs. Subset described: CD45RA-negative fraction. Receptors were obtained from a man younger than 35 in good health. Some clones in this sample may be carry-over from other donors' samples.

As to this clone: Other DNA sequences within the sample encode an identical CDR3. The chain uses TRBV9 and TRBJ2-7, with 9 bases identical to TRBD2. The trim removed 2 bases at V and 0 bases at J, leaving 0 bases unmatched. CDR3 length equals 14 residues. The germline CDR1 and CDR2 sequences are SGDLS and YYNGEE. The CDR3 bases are TGTGCCAGCAGCGTGACTAGCGGCTCCTACGAGCAGTACTTC. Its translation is CASSVTSGSYEQYF.

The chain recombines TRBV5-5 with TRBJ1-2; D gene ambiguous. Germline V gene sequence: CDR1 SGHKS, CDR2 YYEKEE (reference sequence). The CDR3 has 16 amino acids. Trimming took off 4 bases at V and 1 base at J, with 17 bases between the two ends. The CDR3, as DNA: TGTGCCAGCAGCCCCCGAAGCCCCGGACTTAACTATGGCTACACCTTC. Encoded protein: CASSPRSPGLNYGYTF.

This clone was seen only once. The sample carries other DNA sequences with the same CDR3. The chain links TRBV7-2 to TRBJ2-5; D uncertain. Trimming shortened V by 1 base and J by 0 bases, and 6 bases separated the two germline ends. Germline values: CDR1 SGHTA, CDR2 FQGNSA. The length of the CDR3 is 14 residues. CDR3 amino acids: CASSLGGNQETQYF. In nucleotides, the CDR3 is TGTGCCAGCAGCTTAGGAGGCAACCAAGAGACCCAGTACTTC.

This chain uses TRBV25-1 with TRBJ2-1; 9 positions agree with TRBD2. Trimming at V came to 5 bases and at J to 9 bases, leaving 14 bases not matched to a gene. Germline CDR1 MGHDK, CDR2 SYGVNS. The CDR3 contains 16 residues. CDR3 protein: CASSRESGGTRGEQFF. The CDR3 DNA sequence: TGTGCCAGCAGTCGGGAAAGCGGGGGGACTAGGGGTGAGCAGTTCTTC.

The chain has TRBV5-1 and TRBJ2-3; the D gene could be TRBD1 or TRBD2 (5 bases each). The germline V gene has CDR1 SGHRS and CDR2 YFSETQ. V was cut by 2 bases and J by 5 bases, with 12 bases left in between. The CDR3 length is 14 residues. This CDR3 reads CASSFAGDEDTQYF. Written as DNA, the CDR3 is TGCGCCAGCAGCTTCGCCGGGGACGAAGATACGCAGTATTTT.

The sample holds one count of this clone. The CDR3 region is CAAAGQGSQPQHF. The CDR3 DNA reads TGTGCCGCGGCAGGGCAGGGTAGTCAGCCCCAGCATTTT. The V and J genes are TRBV21-1 and TRBJ1-5; the D call of TRBD1 is as the table states it, not checked on the DNA. TRBV21-1 has pseudogene status. The CDR3 extends over 13 amino acids.

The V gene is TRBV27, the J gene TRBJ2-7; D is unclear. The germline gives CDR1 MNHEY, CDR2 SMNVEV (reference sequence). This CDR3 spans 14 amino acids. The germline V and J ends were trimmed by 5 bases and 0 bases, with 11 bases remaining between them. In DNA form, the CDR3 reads TGTGCCAGCAGTCCCTTCGCCAGCTCCTACGAGCAGTACTTC. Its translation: CASSPFASSYEQYF.

The CDR3 here is CASRKGADEQFF. DNA for the CDR3: TGTGCCAGCAGAAAGGGAGCGGATGAGCAGTTCTTC. The J gene is TRBJ2-1, the V gene TRBV7-2; possibly TRBD2 for D (5 bases). Trimming left V 6 bases short and J 8 bases short, with 11 bases between. The CDR3 sequence is 12 residues long. Germline CDR1 reads SGHTA; CDR2 reads FQGNSA.

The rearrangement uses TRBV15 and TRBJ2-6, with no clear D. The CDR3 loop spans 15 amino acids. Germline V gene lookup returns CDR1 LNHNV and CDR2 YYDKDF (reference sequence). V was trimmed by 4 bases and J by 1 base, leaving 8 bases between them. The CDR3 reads CATSTRPSGANVLTF. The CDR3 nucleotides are TGTGCCACCAGCACGCGCCCTTCTGGGGCCAACGTCCTGACTTTC.